The 18 T cell receptor beta chains presented below share a single source sample, sequenced in a study of blood T cell repertoires in COVID-19. TCRdb's copy holds only in-frame clones and misses some; the assay was immunoSEQ multiplex PCR. The table records 230,000 or so clones, about nine tenths of them present only once. Input material: PBMCs or T cells enriched from blood (not recorded which). These receptors were collected from a woman aged 25 to 39 who had recovered from COVID-19.

On this clone: Other DNA sequences in the same sample also yield this CDR3. The chain links TRBV10-3 to TRBJ1-6, with 7 bases matching TRBD1. The germline gives CDR1 ENHRY, CDR2 SYGVKD. This CDR3 has 15 amino acids. J was trimmed by 0 bases and V by 4 bases; bases with no gene match: 0. Written as DNA, the CDR3 is TGTGCCATCAGTGGGACAGGCTCCTATAATTCACCCCTCCACTTT. This encodes CAISGTGSYNSPLHF.

V usage is TRBV29-1 and J usage is TRBJ2-6, with D possibly being TRBD2 (6 bases). Trimming pared 6 bases from V and 2 bases from J, leaving 14 bases between. The CDR3 totals 15 residues. In germline, CDR1 is SQVTM, CDR2 ANQGSEA. This chain's CDR3 is CSVGDGGPGANVLTF. CDR3 bases: TGCAGCGTCGGGGACGGGGGTCCTGGGGCCAACGTCCTGACTTTC.

This chain connects TRBV5-4 to TRBJ2-7; 7 bases are a match to TRBD1. The V segment lost 0 bases and the J segment 5 bases; nucleotides outside the gene matches: 11. Germline V gene lookup returns CDR1 SGHNT and CDR2 YYREEE (reference sequence). CDR3 length: 16 amino acids. CDR3 sequence (DNA): TGTGCCAGCAGCTTGGATTATGACAGGGTAGGAAACGAGCAGTACTTC. Protein: CASSLDYDRVGNEQYF.

The chain recombines TRBV6-5 with TRBJ1-6; D might be TRBD1 (5 bases). Trimming left V 2 bases short and J 4 bases short, with 9 bases between. The germline CDR1 and CDR2 sequences are MNHEY and SVGAGI. The CDR3 contains 15 residues. The CDR3 loop reads CASSYRGRYNSPLHF. The DNA of the CDR3 is TGTGCCAGCAGTTACAGGGGTCGTTATAATTCACCCCTCCACTTT.

CDR3 loop: CASFRQGKYEQYF. The CDR3 DNA reads as TGTGCCAGCTTCAGACAGGGAAAGTACGAGCAGTACTTC. This sequence joins TRBV21-1 and TRBJ2-7; the D segment call TRBD1 is taken from the table without a DNA check. TRBV21-1 is shown as a pseudogene. The CDR3 is 13 amino acids.

This clone was picked up a small number of times. The chain is built from TRBV6-6 and TRBJ1-1; a possible D gene is TRBD1 (6 bases). Per the germline V gene, CDR1 is MNHNY and CDR2 is SVGAGI (reference sequence). There are 15 residues in the CDR3. The V and J ends lost 4 bases and 8 bases respectively, with 20 bases between them. The CDR3 spells CASSSTPGRGLEAFF. In DNA, the CDR3 is TGTGCCAGCAGTTCTACCCCGGGGCGGGGGCTGGAAGCTTTCTTT.

The gene calls are TRBV9 and TRBJ1-1, with TRBD1 matching over 9 bases. The CDR3 runs to 15 residues. Unmatched junction bases numbered 4, after V lost 0 bases and J lost 4 bases. The germline CDR1 and CDR2 sequences are SGDLS and YYNGEE. CDR3 loop: CASSVASGQGTEAFF. The CDR3 region has the DNA TGTGCCAGCAGCGTAGCTTCGGGACAGGGCACTGAAGCTTTCTTT.

V usage is TRBV7-9 and J usage is TRBJ2-2; TRBD2 is a possible D gene (5 bases). Trimming left V 5 bases short and J 3 bases short, with 10 bases between. There are 14 residues in the CDR3. In germline, CDR1 is SEHNR, CDR2 FQNEAQ (reference sequence). The CDR3 DNA is TGTGCCAGCAGCGCGGCGGAGGACACCGGGGAGCTGTTTTTT. Translating it yields CASSAAEDTGELFF.

This sequence joins TRBV5-4 and TRBJ2-7; no firm D call. The length of the CDR3 is 14 residues. Germline V lookup: CDR1 SGHNT, CDR2 YYREEE (reference sequence). Between the trimmed V and J ends, which lost 4 bases and 4 bases, there was a span of 15 bases. CDR3 nucleotide sequence: TGTGCCAGCAGCCCCTGGTCGGAGTCTTACGAGCAGTACTTC. This sequence encodes CASSPWSESYEQYF.

The CDR3 loop is CATSPEQTVNYGYTF. For the CDR3, the DNA is TGTGCCACCAGCCCCGAACAAACAGTCAACTATGGCTACACCTTC. This chain connects TRBV15 to TRBJ1-2; D gene ambiguous. The CDR3 covers 15 residues. Germline CDR1 is LNHNV and CDR2 is YYDKDF (reference sequence). V lost 5 bases, J lost 2 bases, and 15 bases lay in between.

V usage is TRBV7-6 and J usage is TRBJ2-2; D call uncertain. CDR1 SGHVS and CDR2 FNYEAQ come from the germline V gene. Trimming cost V 5 bases and J 6 bases, with 16 bases left between them. The CDR3 is 15 amino acids. The CDR3 sequence is CASSPRAGQSGELFF. CDR3 nucleotide sequence: TGTGCCAGCAGCCCCCGCGCAGGTCAATCCGGGGAGCTGTTTTTT.

This clone was picked up one time. The chain is built from TRBV28 and TRBJ1-5; D remains unclear. Trimming stripped 1 base from V and 0 bases from J, with 10 bases between. The germline V gene has CDR1 MDHEN and CDR2 SYDVKM. CDR3 length: 16 amino acids. The CDR3 spells CASSLFVTHSNQPQHF. For the CDR3, the DNA is TGTGCCAGCAGTTTATTCGTGACACATAGCAATCAGCCCCAGCATTTT.

The chain joins TRBV10-3 to TRBJ1-2; TRBD1 agrees at 7 bases. The CDR3 is made up of 15 amino acids. The germline V gene has CDR1 ENHRY and CDR2 SYGVKD. V lost 0 bases, J lost 7 bases, and 8 bases stayed unmatched. The CDR3 sequence: CAISESSPGGSGYTF. The CDR3 region has the DNA TGTGCCATCAGTGAGTCGAGTCCAGGGGGATCTGGCTACACCTTC.

The CDR3 bases are TGTGCCAGCAGCAAAATCCGGACAGGGGTGCTGTTCCATAATCAGCCCCAGCATTTT. Residues: CASSKIRTGVLFHNQPQHF. V and J are TRBV21-1 and TRBJ1-5; TRBD1 was called by the table and not checked on the DNA. TRBV21-1 is an annotated pseudogene. The length of the CDR3 is 19 residues.

The J gene is TRBJ1-2, the V gene TRBV5-1; 8 bases are a match to TRBD1. CDR1 is SGHRS, CDR2 YFSETQ, per germline. The ends lost 4 bases at V and 4 bases at J; junction bases unmatched: 9. The CDR3 runs to 15 residues. The CDR3 sequence: CASSPLTGTGYGYTF. In DNA form, the CDR3 reads TGCGCCAGCAGCCCCCTTACCGGGACAGGCTATGGCTACACCTTC.

This chain connects TRBV10-3 to TRBJ1-3, with D perhaps matching TRBD1 (6 bases). Trimming took off 10 bases at V and 2 bases at J, with 12 bases between the two ends. Germline V gene data show CDR1 as ENHRY and CDR2 as SYGVKD. CDR3 length: 13 amino acids. The CDR3 DNA reads as TGTGCCAACCGACAGGACCCTGGAAACACCATATATTTT. It encodes CANRQDPGNTIYF.

V gene TRBV19 combines with J gene TRBJ1-2; TRBD1 is a possible D gene (5 bases). Trimming removed 7 bases at V and 6 bases at J, with 21 bases between. The CDR3 sequence is 15 residues long. The germline V gene has CDR1 LNHDA and CDR2 SQIVND (reference sequence). In DNA, the CDR3 is TGTGCCAGTAACCTGGGAACCAGGGAGGAGGATGGCTACACCTTC. It specifies CASNLGTREEDGYTF.

This chain joins TRBV4-3 and TRBJ2-5; TRBD2 agrees at 11 bases. The CDR3 extends over 18 amino acids. Per the germline V gene, CDR1 is LGHNA and CDR2 is YSLEER. V shed 0 bases, J shed 0 bases, and the junction held 6 bases outside the gene matches. The CDR3 protein is CASSQDYSGGAYQETQYF. The CDR3 nucleotides read TGCGCCAGCAGCCAAGATTATAGCGGGGGGGCGTACCAAGAGACCCAGTACTTC.